This T cell receptor (beta chain) was found in a study of T cell changes during pregnancy in multiple sclerosis. The CDR3 contains 14 residues. Trimming took off 6 bases at V and 0 bases at J, with 12 bases between the two ends. CDR1 is MDHEN and CDR2 is SYDVKM in the germline V gene. Produced via immunoSEQ multiplex PCR; TCRdb's table is partial and in-frame only. This sample has some 20,000 clones, with about 85% found just once. This chain uses TRBV28 with TRBJ2-7, with D possibly TRBD2 on 5 matching bases. The specimen comprised CD8+ T cells from peripheral blood mononuclear cells, sampled in the third trimester of pregnancy. This sequence was found in a female donor in good health, enrolled as a control in a pregnancy study. The CDR3 nucleotides read TGTGCCAGCAGCCGATGGGAGAGCTCCTACGAGCAGTACTTC. Its translation is CASSRWESSYEQYF.